Listed below are T cell receptor beta chains from one sample, sequenced in a study of cytomegalovirus exposure and HLA in healthy donors. Profiled with immunoSEQ multiplex PCR; TCRdb holds only in-frame clones, not every one. The sample holds about 210,000 clones, 81% seen once. Sequenced: PBMCs. The receptor source for this set is a man in his forties in good health and CMV-seropositive. Both conserved end residues are part of each CDR3. D genes are given only for firm matches. Size is omitted from some rows. Given values are once, few, many or a class for expanded clones.

clone_size j_call v_call d_call cdr3_aa cdr3_nt
- TRBJ2-2 TRBV18 - CASSPPHTGELFF TGTGCCAGCTCACCTCCTCACACCGGGGAGCTGTTTTTT
- TRBJ2-2 TRBV5-1 TRBD1 CASSLRQGALTGELFF TGCGCCAGCAGCTTGAGGCAGGGGGCGCTTACCGGGGAGCTGTTTTTT
few TRBJ1-1 TRBV7-2 - CASSLSGMNTEAFF TGTGCCAGCAGCTTATCAGGGATGAACACTGAAGCTTTCTTT
- TRBJ2-2 TRBV29-1 - CSTRGVGRELFF TGCAGCACAAGGGGTGTTGGTCGGGAGCTGTTTTTT
- TRBJ2-5 TRBV2 - CASSDSRETQYF TGTGCCAGCTCGGACAGTCGAGAGACCCAGTACTTC
few TRBJ2-7 TRBV6-6 - CASSRRDNSYEQYF TGTGCCAGCAGCCGCCGGGACAACTCCTACGAGCAGTACTTC
- TRBJ2-5 TRBV4-1 TRBD1 CASSQAPGGTGETQYF TGCGCCAGCAGCCAGGCACCAGGGGGAACAGGCGAGACCCAGTACTTC
- TRBJ1-2 TRBV18 - CASSPFRGFYGYTF TGTGCCAGCTCACCTTTCCGCGGATTTTATGGCTACACCTTC
once TRBJ2-3 TRBV6-5 TRBD1 CASSWDRSTDTQYF TGTGCCAGCAGCTGGGACAGATCCACAGATACGCAGTATTTT
- TRBJ2-7 TRBV6-5 - CASSYEGGGHYEQYF TGTGCCAGCAGTTACGAGGGAGGGGGGCACTACGAGCAGTACTTC
once TRBJ1-2 TRBV20-1 TRBD1 CSARDRGGYTF TGCAGTGCTAGGGACAGGGGTGGCTACACCTTC
- TRBJ1-2 TRBV7-8 - CASSVRPSGSGYTF TGTGCCAGCAGCGTCAGACCTAGTGGGAGTGGCTACACCTTC
- TRBJ1-6 TRBV7-9 - CASSPGEGGWDNSPLHF TGTGCCAGCAGCCCAGGGGAGGGCGGGTGGGATAATTCACCCCTCCACTTT
- TRBJ1-2 TRBV2 - CASTPAGGVGGYTF TGTGCCAGCACCCCCGCCGGCGGTGTGGGTGGCTACACCTTC
few TRBJ2-5 TRBV6-1 - CASSVAGFQETQYF TGTGCCAGCAGTGTTGCGGGTTTCCAAGAGACCCAGTACTTC
- TRBJ1-4 TRBV25-1 - CASSAGGNVATNEKLFF TGTGCCAGCAGTGCGGGGGGCAATGTGGCAACTAATGAAAAACTGTTTTTT
- TRBJ1-2 TRBV9 - CASSPQNRDGYGYTF TGTGCCAGCAGCCCCCAGAACAGGGATGGATATGGCTACACCTTC
- TRBJ1-6 TRBV6-5 - CASTAGEFNSPLHF TGTGCCAGCACCGCAGGGGAGTTTAATTCACCCCTCCACTTT
- TRBJ2-7 TRBV6-5 TRBD1 CASSGSRGTSSEQYF TGTGCCAGCAGTGGCTCCAGGGGGACCTCGAGCGAGCAGTACTTC
- TRBJ1-2 TRBV5-1 - CASSLDRDGYGYTF TGCGCCAGCAGCTTGGACAGAGACGGATATGGCTACACCTTC
- TRBJ2-1 TRBV2 TRBD1 CASSAGQGTGEQFF TGTGCCAGCAGTGCGGGACAGGGAACGGGTGAGCAGTTCTTC
- TRBJ1-1 TRBV7-9 - CASSLDAGPTEAFF TGTGCCAGCAGCTTAGATGCAGGGCCCACTGAAGCTTTCTTT
- TRBJ1-1 TRBV9 - CASTLGAGGYTEAFF TGTGCCAGCACCCTCGGAGCGGGGGGGTACACTGAAGCTTTCTTT